This TCR beta chain appears in the sequencing data of a study of T cell repertoires in cytomegalovirus infection. Study-level findings and limits: Frequencies of public TCR beta families were cumulated, and this identified carriers of CMV plus the relevant HLA.

Trimming shortened V by 0 bases and J by 14 bases, and 13 bases separated the two germline ends. The CDR3 has 13 residues. Looked up from germline, CDR1 is LGHNA and CDR2 is YSLEER. One entry per CDR3 protein, called by TCRdb with MiXCR from the reads. The table shows approximately 180,000 distinct CDR3 sequences, with 17% occurring only once. This clonotype was detected only a few times. Its antigen is unidentified. This chain links TRBV4-3 with TRBJ1-4; D not certain. This sequence originates from a human donor in good health (CMV status not recorded). Some clones in this sample may be carry-over from other donors' samples. The sample consisted of CD8+ T cells from PBMCs. CDR3 loop: CASSQDRGNLLFF. The CDR3 nucleotides read TGCGCCAGCAGCCAAGATCGGGGTAATCTGCTGTTTTTT.